The count of the clone carrying this T cell receptor (beta chain) is one. Participants spanned ages about 18 to 90 years and resided in 20 to 30 US areas. Participant-reported clinical history was the basis for cohort assignment. This record comes from a study of blood T cell repertoires in COVID-19. Overall study: Samples taken during acute and convalescent COVID-19 were collected in the United States, Italy and Spain. T cells, B-cell-depleted T cells, or PBMCs supplied cDNA or gDNA.

Assay: immunoSEQ multiplex PCR; the TCRdb copy retains only in-frame clones and omits some. The repertoire includes approximately 250,000 clones, approximately 88% of them detected once, and 1% to 1.5% sits in the top ten. The CDR3 is made up of 15 amino acids. With V trimmed by 2 bases and J by 5 bases, 5 bases remained unmatched. CDR1 and CDR2 from the germline V gene are MDHEN and SYDVKM. The source is a woman in her thirties or forties with acute COVID-19. The chain employs TRBV28 and TRBJ1-5; 8 positions agree with TRBD1. The sample was PBMCs or T cells enriched from blood (not recorded which). The CDR3 reads CASSLNHRGDQPQHF. CDR3 nucleotide sequence: TGTGCCAGCAGTTTAAACCACAGGGGGGATCAGCCCCAGCATTTT.